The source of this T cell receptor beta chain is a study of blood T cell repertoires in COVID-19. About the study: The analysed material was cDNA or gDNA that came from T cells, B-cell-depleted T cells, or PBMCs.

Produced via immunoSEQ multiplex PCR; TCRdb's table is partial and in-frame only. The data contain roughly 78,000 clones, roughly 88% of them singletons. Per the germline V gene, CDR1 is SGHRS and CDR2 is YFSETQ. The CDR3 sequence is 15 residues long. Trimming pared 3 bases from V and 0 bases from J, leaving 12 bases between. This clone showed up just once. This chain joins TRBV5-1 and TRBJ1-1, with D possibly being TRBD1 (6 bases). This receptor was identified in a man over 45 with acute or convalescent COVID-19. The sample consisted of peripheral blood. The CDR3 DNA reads TGCGCCAGCAGCTCTCTGGGGGCCTTGAACACTGAAGCTTTCTTT. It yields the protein CASSSLGALNTEAFF.